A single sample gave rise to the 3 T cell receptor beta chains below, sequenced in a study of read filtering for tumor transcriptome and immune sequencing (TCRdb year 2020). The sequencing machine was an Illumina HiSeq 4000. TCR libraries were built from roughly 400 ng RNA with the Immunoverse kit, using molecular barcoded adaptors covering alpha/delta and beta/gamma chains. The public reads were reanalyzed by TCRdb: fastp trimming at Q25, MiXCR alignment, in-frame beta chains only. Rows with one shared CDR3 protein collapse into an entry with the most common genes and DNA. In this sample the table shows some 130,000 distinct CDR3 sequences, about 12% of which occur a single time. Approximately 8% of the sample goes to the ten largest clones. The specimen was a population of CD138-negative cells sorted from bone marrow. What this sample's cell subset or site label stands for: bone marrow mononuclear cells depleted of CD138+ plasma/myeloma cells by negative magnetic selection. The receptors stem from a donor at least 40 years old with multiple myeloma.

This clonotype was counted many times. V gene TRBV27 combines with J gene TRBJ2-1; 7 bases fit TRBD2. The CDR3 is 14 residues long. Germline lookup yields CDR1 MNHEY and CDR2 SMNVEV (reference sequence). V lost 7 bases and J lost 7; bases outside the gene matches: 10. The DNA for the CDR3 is TGTGCCAGCACCACAGCGGGGTCCTTAAATGAGCAGTTCTTC. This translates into CASTTAGSLNEQFF.

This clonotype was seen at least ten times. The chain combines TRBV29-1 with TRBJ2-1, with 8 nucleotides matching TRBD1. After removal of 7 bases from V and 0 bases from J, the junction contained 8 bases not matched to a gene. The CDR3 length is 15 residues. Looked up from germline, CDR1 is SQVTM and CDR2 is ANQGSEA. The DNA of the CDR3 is TGCAGCGCCGGACCGGGACAGGACTCCTACAATGAGCAGTTCTTC. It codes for CSAGPGQDSYNEQFF.

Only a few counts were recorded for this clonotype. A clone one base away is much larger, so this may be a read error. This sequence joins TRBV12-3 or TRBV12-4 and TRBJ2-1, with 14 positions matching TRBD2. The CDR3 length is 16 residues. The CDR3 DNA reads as TGTGCCAGCAGGTGGACTAGCGGGAGGTCCTACAAGGAGCAGTTCTTC. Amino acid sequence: CASRWTSGRSYKEQFF.